This T cell receptor (gamma chain) was found in a study of Vδ1+ human thymocytes. General study findings and limits: In the thymus, TRG and TRD repertoires looked highly polyclonal with Gaussian CDR3 lengths.

RNA was extracted from the cells and then reverse transcribed. Pooled V-gene forward primers with one constant-region reverse primer generated the CDR3 amplicons by multiplex PCR. TCRdb re-called clones from the multiplex PCR reads using CATT. This table holds 20,000 to 25,000 gamma-chain clones, around 13% found once. On this clone: The antigen remains undetermined.

The V and J ends lost 0 bases and 6 bases, in that order; junction bases with no gene match: 11. This CDR3 is 15 amino acids long. Per the germline V gene, CDR1 is VENAVY and CDR2 is YDSYNSRV. Vdelta1+ thymocyte sorts reached between about 97% and 99.6% purity. The sequence was obtained from a child less than two years old who had congenital heart surgery. Sequenced: Vdelta1+ gamma-delta thymocytes from the thymus. Noted subset: FACS-sorted CD3+ TCRalphabeta- TCRVdelta1+ TCRVdelta2- thymocytes. The rearrangement uses TRGV8 and TRGJ1 or TRGJ2. CDR3 nucleotide sequence: TGTGCCACCTGGGATAGGCCCGGATTTGGTTATAAGAAACTCTTT. Amino acid sequence: CATWDRPGFGYKKLF.